Each of the 28 T cell receptor beta chains below was sequenced from the same sample in a study of high-grade serous ovarian cancer treatment subgroups. Tumor samples were obtained before definitive surgery or chemotherapy. Only in-frame clones appear in the TCRdb table, and some are missing; sequencing was by immunoSEQ multiplex PCR. The sample carries 12,000 or so clones, over 75% recorded once. Sequencing was performed on tumor tissue. These receptors all stem from a human donor with high-grade serous ovarian cancer.

The chain uses TRBV5-5 and TRBJ1-5; possible D gene TRBD1, 5 bases. Germline V gene data show CDR1 as SGHKS and CDR2 as YYEKEE (reference sequence). V was shortened by 4 bases and J by 5 bases, with 16 bases between the two germline ends. The CDR3 contains 15 residues. The CDR3 nucleotides are TGTGCCAGCAGCCGTAGGTGGGGGGTTGATCAGCCCCAGCATTTT. As protein: CASSRRWGVDQPQHF.

The chain has TRBV7-3 and TRBJ2-3; D gene ambiguous. CDR1 SGHTA and CDR2 FQGTGA come from the germline V gene. V was shortened by 6 bases and J by 0 bases, with 7 bases between the two germline ends. There are 13 residues in the CDR3. The CDR3 spells CASSRYSTDTQYF. In nucleotides, the CDR3 is TGTGCCAGCAGTCGTTATAGCACAGATACGCAGTATTTT.

The gene calls are TRBV13 and TRBJ2-7; D gene unclear. This CDR3 comprises 13 residues. Between the trimmed V and J ends, which lost 6 bases and 0 bases, there was a span of 9 bases. Germline V gene sequence: CDR1 PRHDT, CDR2 FYEKMQ (reference sequence). The CDR3 protein is CASSPAISYEQYF. CDR3 nucleotides: TGTGCCAGCAGTCCGGCAATCTCCTACGAGCAGTACTTC.

This clone was recorded a few times. The gene calls are TRBV5-1 and TRBJ2-7, with 10 bases identical to TRBD1. Germline CDR1 reads SGHRS; CDR2 reads YFSETQ. Trimming removed 2 bases from V and 6 bases from J; junction bases left unmatched: 8. This CDR3 is 15 amino acids long. DNA of the CDR3: TGCGCCAGCAGCTTAGTTGGGACAGGGGTCGGCGAGCAGTACTTC. It specifies CASSLVGTGVGEQYF.

This sequence joins TRBV29-1 and TRBJ2-3; no clear D. Germline V gene data show CDR1 as SQVTM and CDR2 as ANQGSEA. CDR3 length equals 13 residues. V was trimmed by 7 bases and J by 2 bases, leaving 13 bases between them. The CDR3 here is CSARQAITDTQYF. As DNA, the CDR3 is TGCAGCGCCCGTCAGGCGATCACAGATACGCAGTATTTT.

The rearrangement joins TRBV5-1 to TRBJ2-7; D remains ambiguous. CDR1 and CDR2 (germline): SGHRS, YFSETQ. The CDR3 has 12 residues. The V gene lost 1 base and the J gene lost 2 bases, with 4 bases spanning the gap. This CDR3 is CASSLFPYEQYF. The CDR3 nucleotides read TGCGCCAGCAGCTTGTTTCCCTACGAGCAGTACTTC.

The rearrangement joins TRBV15 to TRBJ1-1, with TRBD1 matching over 8 bases. CDR3 length equals 13 residues. Germline V lookup: CDR1 LNHNV, CDR2 YYDKDF (reference sequence). V gave up 4 bases and J gave up 9 bases; unmatched junction bases: 7. The CDR3: CATSMGQERKAFF. In DNA form, the CDR3 reads TGTGCCACCAGCATGGGACAGGAACGCAAAGCTTTCTTT.

The chain is built from TRBV5-5 and TRBJ1-1; possibly TRBD1 for D (5 bases). Germline V gene lookup returns CDR1 SGHKS and CDR2 YYEKEE (reference sequence). CDR3 length: 13 amino acids. The V and J ends lost 4 bases and 1 base respectively, with 8 bases between them. CDR3 coding DNA: TGTGCCAGCAGCATCGACAGGAACACTGAAGCTTTCTTT. Its protein product is CASSIDRNTEAFF. The full variable domain, with the rest looked up from reference TRBV5-5 and TRBJ1-1, is DAGVTQSPTHLIKTRGQQVTLRCSPISGHKSVSWYQQVLGQGPQFIFQYYEKEERGRGNFPDRFSARQFPNYSSELNVNALLLGDSALYLCASSIDRNTEAFFGQGTRLTVV.

This chain uses TRBV4-1 with TRBJ1-1, with unresolved D. Germline lookup yields CDR1 MGHRA and CDR2 YSYEKL. This CDR3 is 16 amino acids long. Between the trimmed V and J ends, which lost 4 bases and 3 bases, there was a span of 18 bases. In nucleotides, the CDR3 is TGCGCCAGCAGCCCAAAAGTATCCCCTGGAGACACTGAAGCTTTCTTT. Protein product: CASSPKVSPGDTEAFF.

The gene calls are TRBV6-6 and TRBJ1-6; D perhaps matches TRBD1 (6 bases). Trimming left V 4 bases short and J 5 bases short, with 12 bases between. CDR3 length: 15 residues. The V gene's germline CDR1 is MNHNY and CDR2 SVGAGI (reference sequence). This CDR3 is CASSSRTVDNSPLHF. The CDR3, as DNA: TGTGCCAGCAGTTCGAGGACAGTAGATAATTCACCCCTCCACTTT.

V and J are TRBV7-2 and TRBJ1-1, with 8 bases that match TRBD1. There are 14 residues in the CDR3. With 3 bases clipped from V and 4 bases from J, the junction kept 4 bases outside the gene matches. Germline loops: CDR1 SGHTA, CDR2 FQGNSA. The CDR3 region has the DNA TGTGCCAGCAGCTTGCAGACAGGGGCCACTGAAGCTTTCTTT. Translated: CASSLQTGATEAFF.

The CDR3 protein is CASSLESPTEAYEQYF. The CDR3 DNA follows: TGTGCCAGCAGCTTAGAGTCCCCGACAGAGGCCTACGAGCAGTACTTC. The chain couples TRBV13 to TRBJ2-7; D may be TRBD1 (5 bases). The germline CDR1 and CDR2 sequences are PRHDT and FYEKMQ (reference sequence). Trimming cost V 1 base and J 2 bases, with 15 bases left between them. The CDR3 contains 16 residues.

The chain carries TRBV14 and TRBJ1-2, with D possibly being TRBD1 (6 bases). CDR1 and CDR2 from the germline V gene are SGHDN and FVKESK. This CDR3 is 12 amino acids long. Trimming removed 1 base from V and 6 bases from J, with 6 bases in between. Here the CDR3 DNA reads TGTGCCAGCAGCCAAGCAGGGGATGGCTACACCTTC. Amino acids: CASSQAGDGYTF.

The chain has TRBV4-2 and TRBJ2-2; no firm D call. The CDR3 extends over 15 amino acids. Germline-derived CDR1 and CDR2 are LGHNA and YNFKEQ. V lost 0 bases and J lost 3, with 8 bases in between. The CDR3 DNA reads TGTGCCAGCAGCCAAGATTACGTCGACACCGGGGAGCTGTTTTTT. This translates into CASSQDYVDTGELFF.

CDR3 DNA: TGTGCCATCAGTGACCCAGGGGGCAGCTATGGCTACACCTTC. Translated, it gives CAISDPGGSYGYTF. The chain uses TRBV10-3 and TRBJ1-2, with 8 bases identical to TRBD1. This CDR3 has 14 amino acids. J gave up 4 bases and V 3 bases, and 4 bases lay outside the gene matches. The germline gives CDR1 ENHRY, CDR2 SYGVKD.

The chain couples TRBV7-2 to TRBJ1-3; TRBD1 might be the D (6 bases). The CDR3 totals 17 residues. The ends were cut back, 4 bases at V and 0 bases at J, with 16 bases in the middle. Germline CDR1 reads SGHTA; CDR2 reads FQGNSA. As DNA, the CDR3 is TGTGCCAGCAGCTCTCGGGGACACTCGTCCTCTGGAAACACCATATATTTT. This translates into CASSSRGHSSSGNTIYF.

The genes are TRBV19 and TRBJ2-2; no definite D call. Germline V lookup: CDR1 LNHDA, CDR2 SQIVND (reference sequence). CDR3 length equals 15 residues. Between the trimmed V and J ends, which lost 2 bases and 2 bases, there was a span of 9 bases. This chain's CDR3 is CASSIMQQNTGELFF. The CDR3 DNA follows: TGTGCCAGTAGTATAATGCAGCAAAACACCGGGGAGCTGTTTTTT.

The chain couples TRBV2 to TRBJ2-2; 9 nucleotides match TRBD2. J gave up 5 bases and V 6 bases, and 7 bases lay outside the gene matches. CDR3 size: 15 residues. Germline CDR1 and CDR2: SNHLY and FYNNEI. CDR3 sequence reads: CASRGDSGGTGELFF. In DNA, the CDR3 is TGTGCCAGCAGGGGAGATAGCGGGGGTACCGGGGAGCTGTTTTTT.

V is TRBV9 and J is TRBJ1-5; 9 nucleotides align to TRBD1. Germline V gives CDR1 SGDLS, CDR2 YYNGEE. Trimming took 4 bases from V and 5 from J; bases not matched to a gene: 4. The CDR3 spans 14 residues. The CDR3 is CASSPQGADQPQHF. The CDR3 bases are TGTGCCAGCAGCCCACAGGGGGCAGATCAGCCCCAGCATTTT. Full variable domain (remainder filled in from reference TRBV9 and TRBJ1-5): DSGVTQTPKHLITATGQRVTLRCSPRSGDLSVYWYQQSLDQGLQFLIQYYNGEERAKGNILERFSAQQFPDLHSELNLSSLELGDSALYFCASSPQGADQPQHFGDGTRLSIL.

The chain links TRBV19 to TRBJ1-3; D gene unclear. The length of the CDR3 is 14 residues. V shed 6 bases and J shed 0 bases, with 9 bases lying between them. Germline-derived CDR1 and CDR2 are LNHDA and SQIVND (reference sequence). CDR3 coding DNA: TGTGCCAGTAGGGCAGGAAGCTCTGGAAACACCATATATTTT. Translating gives CASRAGSSGNTIYF. Full variable domain (outside the CDR3, taken from reference TRBV19 and TRBJ1-3): DGGITQSPKYLFRKEGQNVTLSCEQNLNHDAMYWYRQDPGQGLRLIYYSQIVNDFQKGDIAEGYSVSREKKESFPLTVTSAQKNPTAFYLCASRAGSSGNTIYFGEGSWLTVV.

V usage is TRBV2 and J usage is TRBJ2-2; no firm D call. Trimming took off 2 bases at V and 1 base at J, with 8 bases between the two ends. CDR1 and CDR2 from the germline V gene are SNHLY and FYNNEI. The CDR3 is 15 amino acids. CDR3: CASSETWGNTGELFF. CDR3 bases: TGTGCCAGCAGTGAAACGTGGGGGAACACCGGGGAGCTGTTTTTT.

Comments on this clone: It is likely a read error, because the conserved phenylalanine at the end of the CDR3 is missing. It is unclear where the CDR3 begins or ends on the DNA, so no DNA is shown, and the CDR3 is as TCRdb lists it. V is TRBV7-9 and J is TRBJ1-4; the table's D call, TRBD1, was not checked against the DNA. CDR1 and CDR2 from the germline V gene are SEHNR and FQNEAQ (reference sequence). The CDR3 spans 10 amino acids, including both terminal residues. The CDR3 protein is CASDLASTVL.

The genes are TRBV7-8 and TRBJ2-1, with TRBD1 matching over 9 bases. The length of the CDR3 is 15 residues. Looked up from germline, CDR1 is SGHVS and CDR2 is FQNEAQ. Losses at the gene ends were 3 bases for V and 6 bases for J; bases not matched to a gene: 6. The CDR3 region is CASSFRTGVFNEQFF. The CDR3 DNA follows: TGTGCCAGCAGCTTTAGGACAGGGGTCTTCAATGAGCAGTTCTTC.

The chain couples TRBV20-1 to TRBJ1-1, with unresolved D. V was clipped by 6 bases and J by 0 bases, with 5 bases between them. Germline CDR1 reads DFQATT; CDR2 reads SNEGSKA (reference sequence). The length of the CDR3 is 11 residues. The chain's CDR3 is CSARLNTEAFF. The CDR3 region has the DNA TGCAGTGCCCGATTGAACACTGAAGCTTTCTTT.

This clone showed up just once. The gene calls are TRBV5-6 and TRBJ2-3; D is uncertain. V was trimmed by 0 bases and J by 1 base, leaving 3 bases between them. CDR1 is SGHDT, CDR2 YYEEEE, per germline. The length of the CDR3 is 13 residues. The CDR3 DNA reads TGTGCCAGCAGCTTGGCCCGCACAGATACGCAGTATTTT. Amino acid sequence: CASSLARTDTQYF.

The chain uses TRBV9 and TRBJ1-1; the D is unclear. The V end was cut by 0 bases, the J end by 3 bases, with 6 bases between. The CDR3 has 13 residues. Looked up from germline, CDR1 is SGDLS and CDR2 is YYNGEE. The CDR3 spells CASSVDSYTEAFF. CDR3 DNA: TGTGCCAGCAGCGTAGACTCTTACACTGAAGCTTTCTTT. The full variable domain, rest sourced from reference TRBV9 and TRBJ1-1, is DSGVTQTPKHLITATGQRVTLRCSPRSGDLSVYWYQQSLDQGLQFLIQYYNGEERAKGNILERFSAQQFPDLHSELNLSSLELGDSALYFCASSVDSYTEAFFGQGTRLTVV.

Comment on this clone: The same CDR3 also results from other DNA sequences found in this sample. This chain joins TRBV19 and TRBJ1-2; D is uncertain. The V gene's germline CDR1 is LNHDA and CDR2 SQIVND (reference sequence). Trimming cost V 6 bases and J 4 bases, with 12 bases left between them. The CDR3 is 13 amino acids. CDR3 nucleotides: TGTGCCAGTAGCCACAGAGGTTCCTATGGCTACACCTTC. Translating gives CASSHRGSYGYTF.

The chain joins TRBV9 to TRBJ2-1; 9 bases agree with TRBD2. The germline V gene has CDR1 SGDLS and CDR2 YYNGEE. The ends lost 4 bases at V and 4 bases at J; junction bases unmatched: 6. The CDR3 is 15 amino acids. CDR3 nucleotide sequence: TGTGCCAGCAGCTCTAGCGGGGTTGGTTACAATGAGCAGTTCTTC. Translation gives CASSSSGVGYNEQFF.